These 11 T cell receptor beta chains were all obtained from the same sample, sequenced in a study of blood T cell repertoires in COVID-19. Libraries were prepared by immunoSEQ multiplex PCR; TCRdb keeps only in-frame clonotypes and omits some of them. Of 350,000 to 450,000 clones in the sample, roughly 90% were seen once. Sample: peripheral blood. All receptors come from a woman in her sixties with COVID-19, enrolled during active disease.

The chain couples TRBV4-2 to TRBJ1-6, with 11 bases identical to TRBD1. The germline gives CDR1 LGHNA, CDR2 YNFKEQ. The CDR3 extends over 16 amino acids. Trimming took 4 bases from V and 9 from J; bases not matched to a gene: 8. The CDR3 sequence is CASSRWGQGVSSPLHF. CDR3 coding DNA: TGTGCCAGCAGCCGCTGGGGACAGGGGGTAAGTTCACCCCTCCACTTT.

CDR3 region: CASISGGETDTQYF. CDR3 coding DNA: TGTGCCAGCATCAGCGGGGGGGAGACAGATACGCAGTATTTT. J is TRBJ2-3 and V is TRBV6-1; 10 bases agree with TRBD2. This CDR3 comprises 14 residues. With 7 bases clipped from V and 3 bases from J, the junction kept 4 bases outside the gene matches. The germline V gene has CDR1 MNHNS and CDR2 SASEGT.

This clone was seen a single time. This chain's CDR3 is CAIRREEKLFF. DNA of the CDR3: TGTGCCATTCGTAGGGAGGAAAAACTGTTTTTT. The chain carries TRBV10-3 and TRBJ1-4; no clear D. This CDR3 region has 11 residues. V was clipped by 9 bases and J by 8 bases, with 10 bases between them. Germline loops: CDR1 ENHRY, CDR2 SYGVKD.

The J gene is TRBJ2-7, the V gene TRBV27; 9 nucleotides line up with TRBD2. The CDR3 has 14 residues. The J segment lost 1 base and the V segment lost 4 bases, leaving 2 bases of the junction unmatched. Germline values: CDR1 MNHEY, CDR2 SMNVEV (reference sequence). The CDR3 bases are TGTGCCAGCAGTTACAGCGGGGGGTCCTACGAGCAGTACTTC. It codes for CASSYSGGSYEQYF.

This clone was observed a single time. J is TRBJ2-1 and V is TRBV19; 8 bases match TRBD1. In germline, CDR1 is LNHDA, CDR2 SQIVND (reference sequence). This CDR3 region has 14 residues. V lost 7 bases, J lost 6 bases, and 8 bases stayed unmatched. This chain's CDR3 is CASKKDRAVNEQFF. CDR3 in DNA: TGTGCCAGTAAAAAGGACAGGGCCGTCAATGAGCAGTTCTTC.

The chain has TRBV5-6 and TRBJ1-4, with a tentative D call TRBD1 (5 bases). The CDR3 is made up of 13 amino acids. Germline loops: CDR1 SGHDT, CDR2 YYEEEE. V was trimmed by 7 bases and J by 8 bases, leaving 15 bases between them. This CDR3 reads CASRGRGGEKLFF. CDR3 bases: TGTGCCAGCCGGGGCCGAGGAGGGGAAAAACTGTTTTTT.

A note on this clone: This sample includes further DNA sequences coding for the same CDR3. The rearrangement links TRBV7-9 to TRBJ1-2; possibly TRBD1 for D (6 bases). CDR3 length equals 14 residues. Germline-derived CDR1 and CDR2 are SEHNR and FQNEAQ (reference sequence). With 5 bases removed from V and 2 bases from J, the gap between germline ends came to 12 bases. The CDR3 sequence: CASSLMDSNYGYTF. The DNA for the CDR3 is TGTGCCAGCAGCCTGATGGACAGCAACTATGGCTACACCTTC.

The chain joins TRBV6-2 or TRBV6-3 to TRBJ1-5; 8 nucleotides align to TRBD1. Trimming removed 6 bases from V and 7 bases from J; junction bases left unmatched: 11. This CDR3 is 15 amino acids long. CDR1 is MNHEY and CDR2 is SVGEGT in the germline V gene. The CDR3 region is CASSPGQGRAQPQHF. In DNA, the CDR3 is TGTGCCAGCAGCCCTGGACAGGGAAGGGCCCAGCCCCAGCATTTT.

The chain uses TRBV2 and TRBJ1-2; D gene uncertain. The germline V gene has CDR1 SNHLY and CDR2 FYNNEI. V dropped 3 bases and J dropped 2 bases, with 13 bases sitting between them. There are 15 residues in the CDR3. As DNA, the CDR3 is TGTGCCAGCAGTGATCATCCGGGTTTGAACTATGGCTACACCTTC. Its protein product is CASSDHPGLNYGYTF.

The chain recombines TRBV11-1 with TRBJ2-1, with 7 nucleotides matching TRBD2. This CDR3 is built from 14 residues. CDR1 is SGHAT, CDR2 FQDESV, per germline (reference sequence). With V trimmed by 0 bases and J by 5 bases, 1 base remained unmatched. CDR3: CASSLAGGDNEQFF. CDR3 nucleotide sequence: TGTGCCAGCAGCTTAGCGGGGGGGGACAATGAGCAGTTCTTC.

V and J are TRBV10-3 and TRBJ2-3, with 7 bases fitting TRBD1. The germline V gene has CDR1 ENHRY and CDR2 SYGVKD. The CDR3 has 18 amino acids. V lost 2 bases, J lost 0 bases, and 11 bases stayed unmatched. The CDR3, as DNA: TGTGCCATCAGTGAGACAATAGCGACAGGGTCTAGCACAGATACGCAGTATTTT. Translated, it gives CAISETIATGSSTDTQYF.